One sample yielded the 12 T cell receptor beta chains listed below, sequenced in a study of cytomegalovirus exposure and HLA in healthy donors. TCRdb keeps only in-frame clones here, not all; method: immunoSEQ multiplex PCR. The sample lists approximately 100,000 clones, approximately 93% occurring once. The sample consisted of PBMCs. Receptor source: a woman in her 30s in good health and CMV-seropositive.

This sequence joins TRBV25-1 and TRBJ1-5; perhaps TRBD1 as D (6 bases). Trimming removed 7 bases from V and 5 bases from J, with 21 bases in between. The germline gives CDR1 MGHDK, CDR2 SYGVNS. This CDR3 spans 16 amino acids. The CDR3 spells CASNRDNTSGDQPQHF. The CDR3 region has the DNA TGTGCCAGCAACCGGGACAACACCTCCGGGGATCAGCCCCAGCATTTT.

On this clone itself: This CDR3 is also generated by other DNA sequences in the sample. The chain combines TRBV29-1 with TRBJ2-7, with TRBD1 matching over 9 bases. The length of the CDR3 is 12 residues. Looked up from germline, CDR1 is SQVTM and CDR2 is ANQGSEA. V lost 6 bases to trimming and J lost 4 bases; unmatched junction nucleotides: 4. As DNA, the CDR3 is TGCAGCGTGACAGGGGGTGGATACGAGCAGTACTTC. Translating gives CSVTGGGYEQYF.

The CDR3 protein is CASSTDRGTLVQYF. The CDR3 region has the DNA TGTGCCAGCAGCACGGACAGGGGAACCCTCGTGCAGTACTTC. The rearrangement joins TRBV7-9 to TRBJ2-7; 9 bases agree with TRBD1. V was clipped by 5 bases and J by 9 bases; unmatched bases: 11. In germline, CDR1 is SEHNR, CDR2 FQNEAQ (reference sequence). This CDR3 region has 14 residues.

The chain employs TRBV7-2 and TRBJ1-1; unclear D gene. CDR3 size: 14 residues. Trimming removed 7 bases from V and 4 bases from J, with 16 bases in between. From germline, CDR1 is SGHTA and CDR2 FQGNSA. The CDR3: CASNIEGGPTEAFF. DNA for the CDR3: TGTGCCAGCAATATCGAGGGTGGACCCACTGAAGCTTTCTTT.

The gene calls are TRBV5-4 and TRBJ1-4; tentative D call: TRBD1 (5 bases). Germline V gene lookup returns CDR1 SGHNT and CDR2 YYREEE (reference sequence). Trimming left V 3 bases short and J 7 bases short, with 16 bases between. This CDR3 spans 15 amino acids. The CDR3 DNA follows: TGTGCCAGCAGCTCCCTAGGGGCAGGGCCTGAAAAACTGTTTTTT. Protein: CASSSLGAGPEKLFF.

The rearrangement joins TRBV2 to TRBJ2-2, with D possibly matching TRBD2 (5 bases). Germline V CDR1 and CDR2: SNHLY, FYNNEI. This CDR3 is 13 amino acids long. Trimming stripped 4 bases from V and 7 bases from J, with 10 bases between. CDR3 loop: CASSVLGGGELFF. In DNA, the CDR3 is TGTGCCAGCAGTGTACTAGGCGGCGGGGAGCTGTTTTTT.

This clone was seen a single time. CDR3: CASSYVAVNPSDTQYF. The CDR3 region has the DNA TGTGCCAGCAGTTACGTGGCAGTAAACCCCTCCGATACGCAGTATTTT. The gene calls are TRBV6-5 and TRBJ2-3; D ambiguous. V was shortened by 2 bases and J by 6 bases, with 18 bases between the two germline ends. Germline V lookup: CDR1 MNHEY, CDR2 SVGAGI. The CDR3 covers 16 residues.

The CDR3 DNA is TGTGCCAGCAGTTTAGGCGGGACAGGGGGCGTAAGTCAGCCCCAGCATTTT. Amino acids: CASSLGGTGGVSQPQHF. This chain uses TRBV27 with TRBJ1-5, with TRBD1 matching 12 bases. Germline V CDR1 and CDR2: MNHEY, SMNVEV (reference sequence). With 2 bases clipped from V and 6 bases from J, the junction kept 8 bases outside the gene matches. CDR3 length: 17 residues.

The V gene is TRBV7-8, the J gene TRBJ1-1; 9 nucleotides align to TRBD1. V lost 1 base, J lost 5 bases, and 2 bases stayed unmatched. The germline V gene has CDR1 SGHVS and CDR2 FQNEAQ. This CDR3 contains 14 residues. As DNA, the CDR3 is TGTGCCAGCAGCTTAGAACAGGGGGCGACTGAAGCTTTCTTT. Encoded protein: CASSLEQGATEAFF.

The CDR3 is CASSLVRAGGNRGETQYF. CDR3 DNA sequence: TGTGCCAGCAGCTTAGTCCGAGCGGGAGGGAACCGGGGGGAGACCCAGTACTTC. This chain uses TRBV7-2 with TRBJ2-5, with TRBD2 matching 10 bases. V was pared by 1 base and J by 5 bases, with 13 bases of the junction left unmatched. This CDR3 has 18 residues. Germline loops: CDR1 SGHTA, CDR2 FQGNSA.

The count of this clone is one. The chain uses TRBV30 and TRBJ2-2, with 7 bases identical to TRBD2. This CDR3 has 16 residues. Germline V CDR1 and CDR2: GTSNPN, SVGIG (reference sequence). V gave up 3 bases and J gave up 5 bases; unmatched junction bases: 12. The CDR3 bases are TGTGCCTGGAGCACATTTGAGGGAGGGATAACCGGGGAGCTGTTTTTT. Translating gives CAWSTFEGGITGELFF.

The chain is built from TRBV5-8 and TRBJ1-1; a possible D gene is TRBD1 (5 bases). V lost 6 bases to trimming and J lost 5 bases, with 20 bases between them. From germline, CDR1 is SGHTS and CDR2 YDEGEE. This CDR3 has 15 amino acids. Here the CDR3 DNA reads TGTGCCAGCATTGTAGGAAGGGGTTGGCGAACTGAAGCTTTCTTT. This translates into CASIVGRGWRTEAFF.